This T cell receptor beta chain was sequenced in a study of T cells expressing NK-cell markers. At the level of the study: Among eight sequenced donors, seven carried HCMV seropositivity while one was seronegative. Findings of the study overall: NKG2C+ dominant clonotypes from several donors made up about 1.0-7.5% of CD8+ T cells.

As for this clonotype: The antigen is undetermined.

The CDR3 sequence is 13 residues long. From germline, CDR1 is SNHLY and CDR2 FYNNEI. Following a re-call of the 5' RACE reads, TCRdb has one entry per CDR3 protein and lacks DNA. The sample has 400,000 or so distinct CDR3 sequences. The sample comprised blood T cells: a sorted CD56 or NKG2C T cell subset, CD4+ or CD8+ T cells, or bulk PBMC T cells (not recorded which). This receptor was identified in a woman between 50 and 59 years old in good health. The chain joins TRBV2 to TRBJ2-1; TCRdb names TRBD2, which stays unverified in the absence of DNA. CDR3 amino acids: CASKRLAGNEQFF.